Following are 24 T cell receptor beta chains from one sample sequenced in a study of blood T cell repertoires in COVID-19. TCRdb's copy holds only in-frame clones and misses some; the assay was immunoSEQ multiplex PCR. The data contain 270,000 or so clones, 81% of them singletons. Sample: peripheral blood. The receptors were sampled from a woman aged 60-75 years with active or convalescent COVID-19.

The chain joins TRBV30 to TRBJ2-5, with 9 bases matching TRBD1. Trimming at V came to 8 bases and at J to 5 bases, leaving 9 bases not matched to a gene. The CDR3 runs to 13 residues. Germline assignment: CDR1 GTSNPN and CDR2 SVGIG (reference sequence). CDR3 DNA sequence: TGTGCCGGGGGACAGGGTGAGTTGGAGACCCAGTACTTC. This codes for CAGGQGELETQYF.

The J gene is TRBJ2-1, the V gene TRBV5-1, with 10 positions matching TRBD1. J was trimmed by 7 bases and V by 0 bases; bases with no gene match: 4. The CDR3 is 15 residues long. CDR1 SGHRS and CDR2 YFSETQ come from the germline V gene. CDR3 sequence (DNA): TGCGCCAGCAGCTTGGGGGGGACAGGGGTTAATGAGCAGTTCTTC. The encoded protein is CASSLGGTGVNEQFF.

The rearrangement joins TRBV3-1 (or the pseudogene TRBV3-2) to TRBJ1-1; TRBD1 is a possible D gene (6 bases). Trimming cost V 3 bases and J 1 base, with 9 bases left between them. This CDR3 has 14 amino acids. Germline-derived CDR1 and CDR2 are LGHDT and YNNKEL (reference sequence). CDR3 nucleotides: TGTGCCAGCAGCCAGAAACAGGGGAACACTGAAGCTTTCTTT. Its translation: CASSQKQGNTEAFF.

CDR3 coding DNA: TGTGCCAGCAGCGGCGGACTAGCGGGGGAGGAATACGAGCAGTACTTC. Protein sequence: CASSGGLAGEEYEQYF. The chain couples TRBV9 to TRBJ2-7; 13 bases map to TRBD2. Germline values: CDR1 SGDLS, CDR2 YYNGEE. The CDR3 spans 16 residues. The junction had 7 bases not matched to a gene; V was cut back by 3 bases and J by 4 bases.

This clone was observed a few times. The CDR3 spells CASRQGSSPLHF. DNA for the CDR3: TGCGCCAGCAGACAGGGGTCTTCACCCCTCCACTTT. The V call is TRBV10-2, the J call TRBJ1-6, with 7 positions matching TRBD1. Germline CDR1 and CDR2: WSHSY and SAAADI. The CDR3 is 12 residues long. The V gene end was trimmed by 6 bases and the J gene end by 9 bases; junction bases not matched to a gene: 2.

The CDR3 loop is CASSHGRADTEAFF. CDR3 bases: TGCGCCAGCAGCCACGGCAGGGCGGACACTGAAGCTTTCTTT. This chain uses TRBV5-1 with TRBJ1-1; D is perhaps TRBD1 (5 bases). The CDR3 is 14 residues long. The V gene lost 4 bases and the J gene lost 3 bases, with 13 bases spanning the gap. CDR1 is SGHRS and CDR2 is YFSETQ in the germline V gene.

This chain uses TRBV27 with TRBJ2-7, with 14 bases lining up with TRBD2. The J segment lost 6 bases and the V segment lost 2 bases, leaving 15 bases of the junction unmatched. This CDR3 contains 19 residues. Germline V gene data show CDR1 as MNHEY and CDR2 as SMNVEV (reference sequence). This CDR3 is CASSLDESVTSGGACEQYF. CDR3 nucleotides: TGTGCCAGCAGTTTAGATGAGTCCGTGACTAGCGGGGGGGCCTGCGAGCAGTACTTC.

CDR3 nucleotide sequence: TGCGCCAGCAGCCCCCAACAGCCGGACTTCGGGTACAATGAGCAGTTCTTC. Protein product: CASSPQQPDFGYNEQFF. V and J are TRBV4-1 and TRBJ2-1; D is possibly TRBD2 (5 bases). The ends were cut back, 4 bases at V and 4 bases at J, with 20 bases in the middle. The length of the CDR3 is 17 residues. Germline CDR1 and CDR2: MGHRA and YSYEKL.

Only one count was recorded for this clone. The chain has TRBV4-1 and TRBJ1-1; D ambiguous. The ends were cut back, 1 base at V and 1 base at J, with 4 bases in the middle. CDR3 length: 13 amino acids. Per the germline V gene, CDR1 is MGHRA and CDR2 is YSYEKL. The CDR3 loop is CASSQGGNTEAFF. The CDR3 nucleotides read TGCGCCAGCAGCCAAGGAGGGAACACTGAAGCTTTCTTT.

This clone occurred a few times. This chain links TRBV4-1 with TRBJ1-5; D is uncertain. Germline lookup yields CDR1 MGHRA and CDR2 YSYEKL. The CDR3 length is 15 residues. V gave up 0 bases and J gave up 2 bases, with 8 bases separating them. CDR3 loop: CASSQDDRGNQPQHF. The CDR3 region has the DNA TGCGCCAGCAGCCAAGATGATAGAGGCAATCAGCCCCAGCATTTT.

Written as DNA, the CDR3 is TGTGCCATCAGTGAGACAGGGGACCTAGAAGCTTTCTTT. It specifies CAISETGDLEAFF. The chain combines TRBV10-3 with TRBJ1-1; 7 nucleotides agree with TRBD1. The V gene's germline CDR1 is ENHRY and CDR2 SYGVKD. The CDR3 loop spans 13 amino acids. V was clipped by 2 bases and J by 8 bases; unmatched bases: 5.

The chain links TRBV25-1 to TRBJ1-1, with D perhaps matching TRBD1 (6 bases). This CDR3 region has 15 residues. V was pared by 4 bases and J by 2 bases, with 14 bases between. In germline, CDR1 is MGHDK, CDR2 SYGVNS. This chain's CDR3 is CASSVGGGANTEAFF. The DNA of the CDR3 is TGTGCCAGCAGTGTAGGGGGGGGAGCCAACACTGAAGCTTTCTTT.

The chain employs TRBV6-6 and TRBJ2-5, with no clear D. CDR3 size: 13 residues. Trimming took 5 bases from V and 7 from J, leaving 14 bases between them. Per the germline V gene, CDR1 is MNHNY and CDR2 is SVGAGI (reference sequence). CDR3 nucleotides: TGTGCCAGCAGTGCCGAGCTCTCGGGGACCCAGTACTTC. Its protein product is CASSAELSGTQYF.

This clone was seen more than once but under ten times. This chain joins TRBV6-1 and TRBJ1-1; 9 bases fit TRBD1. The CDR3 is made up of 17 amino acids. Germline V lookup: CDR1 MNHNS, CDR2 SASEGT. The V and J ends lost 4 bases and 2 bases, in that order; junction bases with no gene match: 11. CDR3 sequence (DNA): TGTGCCAGCAGTGCTCGACAGGGGGAGTCATCTAACACTGAAGCTTTCTTT. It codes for CASSARQGESSNTEAFF.

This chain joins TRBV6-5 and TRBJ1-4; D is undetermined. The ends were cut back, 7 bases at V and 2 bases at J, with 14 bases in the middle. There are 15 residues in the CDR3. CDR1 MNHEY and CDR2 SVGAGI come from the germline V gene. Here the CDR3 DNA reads TGTGCCAGCATGGGTTCGACGGAGACTAATGAAAAACTGTTTTTT. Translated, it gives CASMGSTETNEKLFF.

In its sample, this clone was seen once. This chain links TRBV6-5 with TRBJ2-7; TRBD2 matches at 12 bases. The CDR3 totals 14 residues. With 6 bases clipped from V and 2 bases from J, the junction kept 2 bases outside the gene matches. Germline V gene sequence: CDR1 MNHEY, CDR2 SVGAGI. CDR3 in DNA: TGTGCCAGCAGACGACTAGCGGGGGCCTACGAGCAGTACTTC. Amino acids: CASRRLAGAYEQYF.

The CDR3 DNA sequence: TGTGCCAGCAGCTTTACCGGGACAGGGGTGACCGGGGAGCTGTTTTTT. This codes for CASSFTGTGVTGELFF. V is TRBV7-9 and J is TRBJ2-2; 10 bases line up with TRBD1. CDR1 SEHNR and CDR2 FQNEAQ come from the germline V gene (reference sequence). This CDR3 is 16 amino acids long. Trimming at V came to 3 bases and at J to 5 bases, leaving 6 bases not matched to a gene.

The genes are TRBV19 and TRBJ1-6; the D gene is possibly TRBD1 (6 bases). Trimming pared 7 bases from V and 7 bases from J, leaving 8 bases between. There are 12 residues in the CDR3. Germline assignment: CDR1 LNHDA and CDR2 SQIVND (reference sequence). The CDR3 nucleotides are TGTGCCAGTACTCAGGGGAATTCACCCCTCCACTTT. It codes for CASTQGNSPLHF.

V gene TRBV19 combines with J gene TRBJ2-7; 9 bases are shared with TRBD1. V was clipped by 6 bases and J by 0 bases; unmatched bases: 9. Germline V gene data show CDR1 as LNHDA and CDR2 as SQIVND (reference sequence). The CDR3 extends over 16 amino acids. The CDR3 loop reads CASSRIPGQGSYEQYF. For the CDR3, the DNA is TGTGCCAGTAGCCGGATTCCGGGACAGGGCTCCTACGAGCAGTACTTC.

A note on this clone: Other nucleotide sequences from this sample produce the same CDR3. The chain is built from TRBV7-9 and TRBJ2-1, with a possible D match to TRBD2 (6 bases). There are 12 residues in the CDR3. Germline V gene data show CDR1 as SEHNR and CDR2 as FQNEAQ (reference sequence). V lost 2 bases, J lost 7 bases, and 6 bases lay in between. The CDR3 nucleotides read TGTGCCAGCAGCTTACGGGGGAATGAGCAGTTCTTC. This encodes CASSLRGNEQFF.

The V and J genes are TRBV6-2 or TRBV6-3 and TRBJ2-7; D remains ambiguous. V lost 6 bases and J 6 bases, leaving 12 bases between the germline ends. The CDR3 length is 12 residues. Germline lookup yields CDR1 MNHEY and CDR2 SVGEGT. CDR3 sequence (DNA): TGTGCCAGCAGCCCCCCCGTCCGCGAGCAGTACTTC. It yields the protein CASSPPVREQYF.

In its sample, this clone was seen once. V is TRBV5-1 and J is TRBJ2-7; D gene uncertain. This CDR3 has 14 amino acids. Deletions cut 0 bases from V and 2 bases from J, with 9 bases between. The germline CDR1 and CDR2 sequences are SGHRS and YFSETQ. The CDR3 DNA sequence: TGCGCCAGCAGCTTGGTACAGTCGACCTACGAGCAGTACTTC. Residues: CASSLVQSTYEQYF.

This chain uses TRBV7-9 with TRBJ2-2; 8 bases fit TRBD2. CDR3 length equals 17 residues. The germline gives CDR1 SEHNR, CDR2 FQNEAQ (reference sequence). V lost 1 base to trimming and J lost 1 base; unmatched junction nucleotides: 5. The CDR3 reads CASSLGMGLENTGELFF. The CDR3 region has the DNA TGTGCCAGCAGCTTAGGAATGGGACTAGAGAACACCGGGGAGCTGTTTTTT.

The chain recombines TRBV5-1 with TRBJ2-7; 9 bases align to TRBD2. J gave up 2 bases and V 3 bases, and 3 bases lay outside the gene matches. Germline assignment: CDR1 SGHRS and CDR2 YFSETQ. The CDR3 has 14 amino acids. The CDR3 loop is CASSSGLAPYEQYF. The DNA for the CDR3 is TGCGCCAGCAGCTCGGGACTAGCTCCCTACGAGCAGTACTTC. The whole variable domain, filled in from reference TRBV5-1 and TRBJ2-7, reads KAGVTQTPRYLIKTRGQQVTLSCSPISGHRSVSWYQQTPGQGLQFLFEYFSETQRNKGNFPGRFSGRQFSNSRSEMNVSTLELGDSALYLCASSSGLAPYEQYFGPGTRLTVT.